These T cell receptor beta chains were read from a single sample in a study of blood T cells in healthy people across ages. One entry per CDR3 protein results from TCRdb running MiXCR on the 5' RACE reads. The profile covers about 640,000 distinct CDR3 sequences, with less than 35% appearing a single time and less than 20% taken by the ten largest. The sample taken for sequencing was blood. Source of these receptors: a woman over 75 in good health. Both conserved end residues are trimmed from each CDR3. The D gene is left open where the match is weak.

J | D | V | CDR3
- | - | TRBV20-1 | SARTPGVEQY
TRBJ1-2 | TRBD1 | TRBV5-6 | ASSLGETGGVYT
TRBJ2-7 | - | TRBV12-3/TRBV12-4 | ASSLQVSSRDEQY
TRBJ2-1 | - | TRBV10-3 | AISSGPLGEQF
TRBJ2-3 | - | TRBV12-3/TRBV12-4 | ASSSFGDTQY
TRBJ2-1 | - | TRBV20-1 | SASLPSPNEQF
TRBJ1-2 | TRBD1 | TRBV4-1 | ASSLSPGQGASGYT
TRBJ1-2 | - | TRBV14 | ASSQSLNGYGYT
TRBJ1-1 | - | TRBV12-3/TRBV12-4 | ASSFEWGAEAF
TRBJ1-6 | - | TRBV28 | ASKEGTGNSPLH
TRBJ1-2 | TRBD1 | TRBV2 | ASSRGPGGGYT
TRBJ1-4 | - | TRBV2 | ASSRAGSTNEKLF
TRBJ1-3 | - | TRBV5-1 | ASSPGGDGSGNTIY
TRBJ1-2 | - | TRBV5-1 | ASSLASPGRDGYT
TRBJ1-2 | - | TRBV25-1 | ASSGVSLYGYT
TRBJ1-3 | TRBD1 | TRBV6-6 | ASSYSGTGFGNTIY
TRBJ2-1 | TRBD2 | TRBV20-1 | SAQRGGSYNEQF
TRBJ2-3 | TRBD2 | TRBV20-1 | SARPGLVTDTQY
TRBJ2-5 | TRBD2 | TRBV7-2 | ASSLGRLAGGKETQY
TRBJ1-1 | TRBD1 | TRBV4-2 | ASSQDLTGGRTEAF
TRBJ2-5 | - | TRBV7-2 | ASSPTGTYQETQY
TRBJ1-6 | - | TRBV6-5 | ASSSRTSAPLH
TRBJ2-1 | TRBD2 | TRBV6-6 | ASRPGRGGNEQF
TRBJ1-4 | - | TRBV15 | ATSRDVGGNEKLF
TRBJ1-3 | TRBD1 | TRBV5-6 | ASSPGQAHFGNTIY
TRBJ1-5 | TRBD1 | TRBV24-1 | ATSDRTDRGGQPQH
TRBJ1-1 | - | TRBV28 | ALLGSTTEAF
TRBJ2-1 | - | TRBV7-9 | ASSPSPRYNEQF
TRBJ1-2 | TRBD1 | TRBV9 | ASRSTGSYGYT
TRBJ1-2 | TRBD1 | TRBV29-1 | SVETLQGAWGGYT
TRBJ2-3 | - | TRBV7-6 | ASSLMGAETDTQY
- | TRBD1 | TRBV28 | ASRPTGQLGTQY
- | TRBD1 | TRBV19 | ASNSRDRGSYEQY
TRBJ1-2 | TRBD1 | TRBV5-6 | ASSPETGGYGYT
TRBJ2-7 | - | TRBV5-1 | ASSSSVIGIQNSYEQY
TRBJ2-1 | - | TRBV5-1 | ASKYNEQF
TRBJ2-3 | - | TRBV7-2 | ASSSPGPSHTQY
TRBJ2-3 | TRBD2 | TRBV7-9 | ASSLEIGTSPQY
TRBJ2-2 | - | TRBV6-1 | ASRIEPNTGELF
TRBJ2-1 | - | TRBV5-1 | ASSLESRGGYEQF